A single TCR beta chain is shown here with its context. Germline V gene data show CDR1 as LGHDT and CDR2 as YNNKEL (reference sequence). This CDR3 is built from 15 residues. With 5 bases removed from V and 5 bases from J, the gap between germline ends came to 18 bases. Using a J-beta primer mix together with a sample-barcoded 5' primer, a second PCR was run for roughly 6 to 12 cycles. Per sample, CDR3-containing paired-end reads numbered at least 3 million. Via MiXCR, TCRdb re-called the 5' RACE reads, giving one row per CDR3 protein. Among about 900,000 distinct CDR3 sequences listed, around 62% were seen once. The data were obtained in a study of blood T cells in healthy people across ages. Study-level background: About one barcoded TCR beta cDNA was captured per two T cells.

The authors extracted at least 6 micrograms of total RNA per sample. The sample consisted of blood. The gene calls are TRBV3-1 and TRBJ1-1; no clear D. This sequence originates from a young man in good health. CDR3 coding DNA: TGTGCCAGCAGCAAAAGCATTCAGTCGAGGACTGAAGCTTTCTTT. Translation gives CASSKSIQSRTEAFF.